This TCR beta chain was retrieved from a study of T cells in Graves' hyperthyroidism and ophthalmopathy. The CDR3 is 12 amino acids. V lost 6 bases and J 10 bases, leaving 15 bases between the germline ends. Per the germline V gene, CDR1 is MDHEN and CDR2 is SYDVKM. It was uncontrolled infection, other autoimmune disease, pregnancy or lactation that excluded patients. Researchers amplified the TCR beta CDR3 regions from RNA transcripts. Carried out on the TCR CDR3, a first-round RT-PCR used the HTBI primer set. TCRdb analysed the multiplex PCR reads with MiXCR anew, one entry per CDR3 protein. The sample consists of about 400,000 distinct CDR3 sequences, 13% of them appearing once.

The J gene is TRBJ1-2, the V gene TRBV28, with D perhaps matching TRBD1 (6 bases). The source of this sequence is a woman between 18 and 29 years old with Graves' hyperthyroidism. Sequencing was performed on blood. As DNA, the CDR3 is TGTGCCAGCAGCCAGACAGGAGGACCCTACACCTTC. Translation: CASSQTGGPYTF.